The clone carrying this T cell receptor (beta chain) has at least ten counts. Antigen specificity is unknown. This entry is derived from a study of T-cell reconstitution after alpha-beta-depleted transplantation in children. Notes on the study in general: Alpha-beta T cells present about two months after transplant were reported to originate from several hundred expanded graft clones. Recipient T cells and thymic progenitors that survived were the source of the high TCRbeta diversity seen at day 60 in some patients. Diversity and T-cell counts at one year after transplant derived mostly from new T cells.

Using unique molecular identifiers, the investigators prepared the TCRbeta library. TCRdb fed the PCR reads into MiXCR, producing one record per CDR3 protein. The table has about 300,000 distinct CDR3 sequences, less than 9.5% seen once; the top ten hold approximately 9.1%. Per germline, CDR1 LNHNV and CDR2 YYDKDF (reference sequence). The CDR3 runs 14 residues. V was cut by 1 base and J by 4 bases, with 11 bases left in between. The input for sequencing was peripheral blood, taken 360 days after TCRalphabeta/CD19-depleted stem cell transplant. The J gene is TRBJ2-7, the V gene TRBV15; weak D call: TRBD1 (5 bases). The receptor's source is a female patient between 2 and 15 years old who had a stem cell transplant for Fanconi anemia, so the T cells may come from the graft donor. CDR3 nucleotide sequence: TGTGCCACCAGCAGAGGCAGGGTCGTATACGAGCAGTACTTC. This gives the protein CATSRGRVVYEQYF.